The 26 T cell receptor beta chains given below trace back to one sample, sequenced in a study of shared clonotypes between healthy human individuals. Here immunoSEQ multiplex PCR was the method, and the copy in TCRdb shows in-frame clones only, minus some. Of nearly 2 million clones in the sample, about 95% were seen once. CD45RO-negative cells were positively selected for CCR7, leaving out terminally differentiated effector memory CD45RA+ cells. The sequenced sample consisted of naive CD8+ T cells sorted from blood. Every receptor here comes from a man younger than 35 in good health.

This sequence joins TRBV6-6 and TRBJ1-5, with D uncertain. V lost 2 bases and J 3 bases, leaving 11 bases between the germline ends. Germline V gene lookup returns CDR1 MNHNY and CDR2 SVGAGI (reference sequence). The CDR3 length is 15 residues. The CDR3 loop reads CASSYEPSFNQPQHF. In DNA form, the CDR3 reads TGTGCCAGCAGTTACGAACCCAGTTTCAATCAGCCCCAGCATTTT.

As to this clone: Other DNA variants within this sample encode the same CDR3. The chain carries TRBV7-6 and TRBJ1-4; no definite D call. V was pared by 0 bases and J by 2 bases, with 10 bases between. Germline lookup yields CDR1 SGHVS and CDR2 FNYEAQ. CDR3 size: 16 residues. CDR3 coding DNA: TGTGCCAGCAGCTTAGCGGAGGAAGGGACTAATGAAAAACTGTTTTTT. It specifies CASSLAEEGTNEKLFF.

This clone showed up just a few times. The V and J genes are TRBV7-2 and TRBJ1-2; 7 bases match TRBD1. This CDR3 region has 14 residues. The V gene end was trimmed by 5 bases and the J gene end by 2 bases; junction bases not matched to a gene: 5. Germline V lookup: CDR1 SGHTA, CDR2 FQGNSA. CDR3: CASSEAGGNYGYTF. The CDR3 region has the DNA TGTGCCAGCAGCGAAGCAGGGGGGAACTATGGCTACACCTTC.

This chain connects TRBV7-9 to TRBJ2-3; TRBD2 might be the D (6 bases). The CDR3 runs to 15 residues. From germline, CDR1 is SEHNR and CDR2 FQNEAQ (reference sequence). Trimming took off 1 base at V and 1 base at J, with 9 bases between the two ends. This chain's CDR3 is CASSLVTRGTDTQYF. CDR3 nucleotides: TGTGCCAGCAGCTTAGTGACTAGGGGCACAGATACGCAGTATTTT.

V usage is TRBV30 and J usage is TRBJ2-7; no clear D. The CDR3 totals 14 residues. The germline V gene encodes CDR1 GTSNPN and CDR2 SVGIG (reference sequence). Between the trimmed V and J ends, which lost 1 base and 3 bases, there was a span of 13 bases. The CDR3, as DNA: TGTGCCTGGAGTGCCCCGTATGGGGACTACGAGCAGTACTTC. It specifies CAWSAPYGDYEQYF.

The rearrangement uses TRBV5-1 and TRBJ2-7; D possibly corresponds to TRBD1 (6 bases). Germline V gene lookup returns CDR1 SGHRS and CDR2 YFSETQ. Trimming left V 0 bases short and J 7 bases short, with 17 bases between. This CDR3 contains 15 residues. The CDR3 nucleotides are TGCGCCAGCAGCTTGGGAGGGGGTGGGCGCCGAGAGCAGTACTTC. This translates into CASSLGGGGRREQYF.

As regards this clone: At the DNA level, this CDR3 is encoded by other sequences in the same sample as well. The CDR3 loop reads CASSLAGRGTEAFF. CDR3 DNA: TGCGCCAGCAGCTTGGCCGGTAGGGGGACTGAAGCTTTCTTT. This chain links TRBV5-1 with TRBJ1-1, with D possibly TRBD1 on 6 matching bases. The V gene's germline CDR1 is SGHRS and CDR2 YFSETQ. CDR3 size: 14 residues. Trimming took off 0 bases at V and 5 bases at J, with 11 bases between the two ends.

The V call is TRBV5-6, the J call TRBJ1-2; D perhaps matches TRBD1 (5 bases). Germline V gene lookup returns CDR1 SGHDT and CDR2 YYEEEE. There are 14 residues in the CDR3. V lost 4 bases and J 4 bases, leaving 14 bases between the germline ends. The CDR3, as DNA: TGTGCCAGCAGCCCGGGGGGGAGTAGCTATGGCTACACCTTC. Protein: CASSPGGSSYGYTF.

The chain links TRBV11-2 to TRBJ2-5, with TRBD2 matching 8 bases. Germline CDR1 and CDR2: SGHAT and FQNNGV. J lost 5 bases, V lost 1 base, and 9 bases had no gene match. This CDR3 is built from 16 residues. The CDR3 reads CASSLAPAGELETQYF. The DNA of the CDR3 is TGTGCCAGCAGCTTAGCTCCAGCGGGAGAACTGGAGACCCAGTACTTC.

V gene TRBV4-1 combines with J gene TRBJ2-2; TRBD2 might be the D (5 bases). Germline CDR1 reads MGHRA; CDR2 reads YSYEKL. V was pared by 0 bases and J by 5 bases, with 7 bases between. The CDR3 is made up of 14 amino acids. CDR3 sequence: CASSQEEVTGELFF. The CDR3 DNA reads TGCGCCAGCAGCCAAGAGGAGGTAACCGGGGAGCTGTTTTTT.

J is TRBJ2-5 and V is TRBV7-6, with 9 bases lining up with TRBD2. V shed 1 base, J shed 4 bases, and the junction held 4 bases outside the gene matches. Germline CDR1 reads SGHVS; CDR2 reads FNYEAQ. The CDR3 runs 15 residues. The DNA for the CDR3 is TGTGCCAGCAGCTTAGAGGCGGGAGGGCGAGAGACCCAGTACTTC. Translation gives CASSLEAGGRETQYF.

The V and J genes are TRBV9 and TRBJ2-6; D may be TRBD1 or TRBD2 (5 bases each). V was trimmed by 3 bases and J by 0 bases, leaving 25 bases between them. Per the germline V gene, CDR1 is SGDLS and CDR2 is YYNGEE. The CDR3 sequence is 21 residues long. CDR3 nucleotides: TGTGCCAGCAGCGATACATACCGGGACGGAGTTCTCCTCTCTGGGGCCAACGTCCTGACTTTC. It yields the protein CASSDTYRDGVLLSGANVLTF.

The V gene is TRBV2, the J gene TRBJ1-3; D gene uncertain. Germline V gene lookup returns CDR1 SNHLY and CDR2 FYNNEI. Trimming removed 4 bases from V and 0 bases from J, with 7 bases in between. This CDR3 is 14 amino acids long. This CDR3 reads CASSGFDSGNTIYF. The CDR3 DNA is TGTGCCAGCAGTGGTTTTGACTCTGGAAACACCATATATTTT.

This chain connects TRBV11-2 to TRBJ2-7; D gene unclear. The germline V gene encodes CDR1 SGHAT and CDR2 FQNNGV. The CDR3 loop spans 12 amino acids. The V gene lost 6 bases and the J gene lost 0 bases, with 6 bases spanning the gap. This chain's CDR3 is CASRQSSYEQYF. The CDR3 DNA follows: TGTGCCAGCAGGCAAAGCTCCTACGAGCAGTACTTC.

This clone has just one count. This chain connects TRBV7-9 to TRBJ2-7, with 13 bases that match TRBD2. Germline CDR1 is SEHNR and CDR2 is FQNEAQ (reference sequence). V was clipped by 4 bases and J by 4 bases; unmatched bases: 7. The CDR3 is made up of 16 amino acids. CDR3 in amino acids: CASSSTGLAGDYEQYF. For the CDR3, the DNA is TGTGCCAGCAGCTCGACCGGACTAGCGGGAGATTACGAGCAGTACTTC.

The J gene is TRBJ1-1, the V gene TRBV15; no clear D. V lost 1 base, J lost 4 bases, and 10 bases lay in between. Germline V CDR1 and CDR2: LNHNV, YYDKDF (reference sequence). This CDR3 has 14 amino acids. The CDR3 loop is CATSRVGEATEAFF. As DNA, the CDR3 is TGTGCCACCAGCAGAGTTGGGGAGGCCACTGAAGCTTTCTTT.

The rearrangement joins TRBV19 to TRBJ2-2; 15 bases are shared with TRBD2. V dropped 6 bases and J dropped 6; count of bases not matched to a gene: 2. Per germline, CDR1 LNHDA and CDR2 SQIVND (reference sequence). This CDR3 comprises 15 residues. CDR3 loop: CASSGLAGGPGELFF. The DNA for the CDR3 is TGTGCCAGTAGCGGACTAGCGGGAGGGCCCGGGGAGCTGTTTTTT.

This clone was detected once. The genes are TRBV21-1 and TRBJ2-7. TRBV21-1 counts as a pseudogene. The CDR3 runs to 16 residues. CDR3 residues: CASSKGGPGPSYEQYF. The CDR3 DNA follows: TGTGCCAGCAGCAAAGGGGGACCGGGGCCCTCCTACGAGCAGTACTTC.

The chain has TRBV15 and TRBJ2-5, with unresolved D. Germline V gene data show CDR1 as LNHNV and CDR2 as YYDKDF (reference sequence). V was trimmed by 5 bases and J by 0 bases, leaving 10 bases between them. The CDR3 totals 14 residues. Written as DNA, the CDR3 is TGTGCCACCAGCCCTAGTGCTTACCAAGAGACCCAGTACTTC. Translated: CATSPSAYQETQYF.

J is TRBJ1-1 and V is TRBV4-3; the match to TRBD1 covers 7 bases. The V gene end was trimmed by 0 bases and the J gene end by 4 bases; junction bases not matched to a gene: 14. Germline values: CDR1 LGHNA, CDR2 YSLEER. The CDR3 has 18 amino acids. The CDR3 here is CASSQDYPRQGVGTEAFF. The CDR3 DNA is TGCGCCAGCAGCCAAGATTACCCCCGCCAGGGGGTGGGCACTGAAGCTTTCTTT.

V usage is TRBV28 and J usage is TRBJ2-7; 7 nucleotides line up with TRBD1. This CDR3 region has 14 residues. Germline V CDR1 and CDR2: MDHEN, SYDVKM. V shed 4 bases and J 3 bases; nucleotides not matched to a gene: 6. CDR3 sequence (DNA): TGTGCCAGCAGTTACAGGGGTACCCGCTACGAGCAGTACTTC. Translated, it gives CASSYRGTRYEQYF.

The J gene is TRBJ1-1, the V gene TRBV28; D gene ambiguous. The CDR3 extends over 15 amino acids. Germline CDR1 is MDHEN and CDR2 is SYDVKM. V was trimmed by 2 bases and J by 1 base, leaving 11 bases between them. DNA of the CDR3: TGTGCCAGCAGTTTACCCCGCCTGGGGAACACTGAAGCTTTCTTT. Residues: CASSLPRLGNTEAFF.

This clone was observed once. The V and J genes are TRBV6-6 and TRBJ2-3; TRBD1 is a possible D gene (5 bases). CDR1 and CDR2 (germline): MNHNY, SVGAGI (reference sequence). There are 13 residues in the CDR3. With 2 bases removed from V and 5 bases from J, the gap between germline ends came to 8 bases. In DNA, the CDR3 is TGTGCCAGCAGTTACCCAGGGAAAGATACGCAGTATTTT. Encoded protein: CASSYPGKDTQYF.

The chain employs TRBV2 and TRBJ2-3; D ambiguous. Trimming shortened V by 7 bases and J by 6 bases, and 14 bases separated the two germline ends. CDR1 is SNHLY, CDR2 FYNNEI, per germline. The length of the CDR3 is 13 residues. CDR3: CASKETAGDTQYF. In DNA, the CDR3 is TGTGCCAGCAAGGAGACCGCCGGGGATACGCAGTATTTT.

This rearrangement joins TRBV7-6 to TRBJ2-5; TRBD2 might be the D (5 bases). This CDR3 is built from 15 residues. Germline-derived CDR1 and CDR2 are SGHVS and FNYEAQ. Trimming stripped 3 bases from V and 4 bases from J, with 15 bases between. The CDR3 sequence is CASSFAGEGGETQYF. The CDR3, as DNA: TGTGCCAGCAGCTTCGCCGGAGAGGGCGGAGAGACCCAGTACTTC.

This clone was observed a few times. The chain uses TRBV27 and TRBJ1-2; TRBD1 is a possible D gene (6 bases). The CDR3 contains 12 residues. Trimming removed 8 bases at V and 7 bases at J, with 14 bases between. CDR1 and CDR2 from the germline V gene are MNHEY and SMNVEV (reference sequence). This chain's CDR3 is CASASGASGYTF. In nucleotides, the CDR3 is TGTGCCAGCGCTTCGGGGGCTTCTGGCTACACCTTC.